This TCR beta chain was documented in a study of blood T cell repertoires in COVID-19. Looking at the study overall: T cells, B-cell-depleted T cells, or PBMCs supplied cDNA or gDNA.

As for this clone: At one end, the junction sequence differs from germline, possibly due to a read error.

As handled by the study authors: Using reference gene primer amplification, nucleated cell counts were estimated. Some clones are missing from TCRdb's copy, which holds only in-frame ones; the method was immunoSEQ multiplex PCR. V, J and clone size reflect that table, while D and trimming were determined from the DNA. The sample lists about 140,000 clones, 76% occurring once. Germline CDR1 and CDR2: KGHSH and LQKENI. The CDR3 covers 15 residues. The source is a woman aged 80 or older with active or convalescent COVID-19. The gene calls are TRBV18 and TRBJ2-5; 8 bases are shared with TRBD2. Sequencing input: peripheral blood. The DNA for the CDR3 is TGTGCCAACTCAATCAATAGCGGGGTTCAAGAGACCCAGTACTTC. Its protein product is CANSINSGVQETQYF.